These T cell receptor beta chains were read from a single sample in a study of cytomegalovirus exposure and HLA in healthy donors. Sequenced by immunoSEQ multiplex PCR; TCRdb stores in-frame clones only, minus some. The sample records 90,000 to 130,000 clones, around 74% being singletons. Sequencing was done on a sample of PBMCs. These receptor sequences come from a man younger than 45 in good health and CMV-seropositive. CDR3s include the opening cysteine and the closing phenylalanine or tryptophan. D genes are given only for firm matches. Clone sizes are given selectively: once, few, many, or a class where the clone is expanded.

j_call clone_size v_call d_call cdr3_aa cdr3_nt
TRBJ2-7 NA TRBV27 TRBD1 CASRRTGAYEQYF TGTGCCAGTAGACGGACAGGGGCCTACGAGCAGTACTTC
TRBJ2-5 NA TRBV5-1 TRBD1 CASSRDRGREETQYF TGCGCCAGCAGCCGCGACAGGGGGCGTGAAGAGACCCAGTACTTC
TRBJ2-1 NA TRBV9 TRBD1 CASSVARGQGRNEQFF TGTGCCAGCAGCGTAGCACGGGGACAGGGGAGGAATGAGCAGTTCTTC
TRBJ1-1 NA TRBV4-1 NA CASSRGSMNTEAFF TGCGCCAGCAGCCGAGGCAGCATGAACACTGAAGCTTTCTTT
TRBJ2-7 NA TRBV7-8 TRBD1 CASSSGQGRNEQYF TGTGCCAGCAGCTCGGGACAGGGTCGCAACGAGCAGTACTTC
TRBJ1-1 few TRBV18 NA CASSPPTAANTEAFF TGTGCCAGCTCACCACCGACAGCTGCGAACACTGAAGCTTTCTTT
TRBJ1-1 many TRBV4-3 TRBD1 CASSQEGGYTEAFF TGCGCCAGCAGCCAAGAAGGGGGCTACACTGAAGCTTTCTTT
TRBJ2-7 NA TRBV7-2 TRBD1 CASSLVRGHGEQYF TGTGCCAGCAGCTTAGTAAGGGGGCATGGCGAGCAGTACTTC
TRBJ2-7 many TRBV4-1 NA CASSQDRGYEQYF TGCGCCAGCAGCCAAGATAGGGGGTACGAGCAGTACTTC
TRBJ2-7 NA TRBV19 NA CASSIPGVRSYEQYF TGTGCCAGTAGTATTCCAGGGGTGAGGTCCTACGAGCAGTACTTC
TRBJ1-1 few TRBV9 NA CASSPMGGIGTEAFF TGTGCCAGCAGCCCCATGGGGGGGATTGGCACTGAAGCTTTCTTT
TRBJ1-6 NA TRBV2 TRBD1 CASSMTGSESPLHF TGTGCCAGCAGTATGACAGGGTCGGAGTCACCCCTCCACTTT
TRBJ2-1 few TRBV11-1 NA CASRAVSGSNEQFF TGTGCCAGCAGGGCCGTGTCGGGGTCCAATGAGCAGTTCTTC
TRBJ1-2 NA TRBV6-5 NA CAGYGVNYGYTF TGTGCCGGGTACGGGGTTAACTATGGCTACACCTTC
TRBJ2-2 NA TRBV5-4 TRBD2 CASSGSGGAGAGELFF TGTGCCAGCAGCGGGAGCGGGGGGGCAGGGGCCGGGGAGCTGTTTTTT
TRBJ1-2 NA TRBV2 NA CASSEAEAENYGYTF TGTGCCAGCAGTGAAGCGGAGGCGGAGAACTATGGCTACACCTTC
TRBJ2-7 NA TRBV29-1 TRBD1 CSVLRGQGGYEQYF TGCAGCGTGCTCAGGGGACAGGGGGGCTACGAGCAGTACTTC
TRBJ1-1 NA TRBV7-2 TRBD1 CASSLRGDRHNTEAFF TGTGCCAGCAGCTTAAGGGGGGACAGGCACAACACTGAAGCTTTCTTT
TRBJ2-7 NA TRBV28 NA CASISGGQGYEQYF TGTGCCAGCATCTCGGGCGGCCAGGGCTACGAGCAGTACTTC
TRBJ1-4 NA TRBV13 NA CASSFREQLNEKLFF TGTGCCAGCAGCTTCCGGGAACAACTTAATGAAAAACTGTTTTTT
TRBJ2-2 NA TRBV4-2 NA CASSQDRGGDTGELFF TGTGCCAGCAGCCAAGATAGGGGGGGTGACACCGGGGAGCTGTTTTTT
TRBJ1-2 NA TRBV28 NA CASSLGGNYGYPF TGTGCCAGCAGTTTAGGGGGGAACTATGGCTACCCCTTC
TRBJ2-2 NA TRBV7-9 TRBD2 CASRSGTSVTGELFF TGTGCCAGCAGAAGCGGGACTAGCGTAACCGGGGAGCTGTTTTTT
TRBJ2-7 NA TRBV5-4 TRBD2 CASSPDFVGLIPYEQYF TGTGCCAGCAGCCCCGATTTTGTGGGACTAATTCCCTACGAGCAGTACTTC
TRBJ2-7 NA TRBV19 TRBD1 CASSPGQDTYEQYF TGTGCCAGTAGTCCGGGACAGGATACCTACGAGCAGTACTTC
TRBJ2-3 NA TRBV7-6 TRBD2 CASSSDSGGADTQYF TGTGCCAGCAGCTCAGATAGCGGGGGGGCAGATACGCAGTATTTT
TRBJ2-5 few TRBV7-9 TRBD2 CASSLVGAGGGETQYF TGTGCCAGCAGCTTAGTTGGTGCGGGGGGGGGAGAGACCCAGTACTTC
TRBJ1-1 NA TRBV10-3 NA CAISESSGVNTEAFF TGTGCCATCAGTGAGTCGAGCGGCGTGAACACTGAAGCTTTCTTT
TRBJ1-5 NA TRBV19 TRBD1 CASSATPGAGGPQLPHF TGTGCCAGTAGTGCAACCCCCGGAGCAGGGGGTCCCCAGCTTCCGCATTTT
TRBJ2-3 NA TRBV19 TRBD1 CASSTGTGVTDTQYF TGTGCCAGTAGTACCGGGACAGGGGTCACAGATACGCAGTATTTT
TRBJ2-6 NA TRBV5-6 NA CASSLGQSGANVLTF TGTGCCAGCAGCTTGGGACAGTCTGGGGCCAACGTCCTGACTTTC
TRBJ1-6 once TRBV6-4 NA CARTQHRVIDSYNSPLHF TGTGCCAGGACCCAACACAGGGTTATTGATTCCTATAATTCACCCCTCCACTTT
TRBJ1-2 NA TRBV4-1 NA CASSHNTGNYGYPF TGCGCCAGCAGTCACAATACAGGGAACTATGGCTACCCCTTC
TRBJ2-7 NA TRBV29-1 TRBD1 CSVESPGQGGYEQYF TGCAGCGTTGAGTCCCCGGGACAGGGTGGCTACGAGCAGTACTTC
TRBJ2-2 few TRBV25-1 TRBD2 CASWKRGTITGELFF TGTGCCAGCTGGAAGCGGGGTACAATCACCGGGGAGCTGTTTTTT
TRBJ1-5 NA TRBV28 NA CASSTGNQPQHF TGTGCCAGCAGTACGGGTAATCAGCCCCAGCATTTT
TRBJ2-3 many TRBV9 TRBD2 CASSVAAGDTDTQYF TGTGCCAGCAGCGTAGCTGCGGGGGACACAGATACGCAGTATTTT
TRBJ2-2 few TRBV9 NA CASTKNTGELFF TGTGCCAGCACCAAGAACACCGGGGAGCTGTTTTTT
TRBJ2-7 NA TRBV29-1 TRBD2 CSVGGGSSYEQYF TGCAGCGTTGGGGGGGGGTCCTCCTACGAGCAGTACTTC
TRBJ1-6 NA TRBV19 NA CASGTGNSPLHF TGTGCCAGTGGAACAGGGAATTCACCCCTCCACTTT
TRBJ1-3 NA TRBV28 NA CASSTLPKTLSGNTIYF TGTGCCAGCAGTACCCTTCCTAAAACCCTCTCTGGAAACACCATATATTTT
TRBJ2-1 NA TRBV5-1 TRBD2 CASSLSGGPNNEQFF TGCGCCAGCAGCTTAAGCGGGGGGCCCAACAATGAGCAGTTCTTC
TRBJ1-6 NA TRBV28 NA CASSFPQTPLHF TGTGCCAGCAGTTTTCCACAGACACCCCTCCACTTT
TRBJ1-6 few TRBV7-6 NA CASSFGGNNSPLHF TGTGCCAGCAGCTTCGGGGGTAATAATTCACCCCTCCACTTT
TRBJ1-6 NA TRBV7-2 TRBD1 CASSRHPGQGDSPLHF TGTGCCAGCAGCCGTCACCCGGGACAGGGGGACTCACCCCTCCACTTT
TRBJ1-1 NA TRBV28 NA CASSRQPPSNPEAFF TGTGCCAGCAGCCGACAGCCGCCTTCTAACCCTGAAGCTTTCTTT
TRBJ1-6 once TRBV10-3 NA CAISESPQMNSPLHF TGTGCCATCAGTGAGTCACCCCAGATGAATTCACCCCTCCACTTT
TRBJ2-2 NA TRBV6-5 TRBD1 CASSRTGGNTGELFF TGTGCCAGCAGTCGGACAGGGGGGAACACCGGGGAGCTGTTTTTT
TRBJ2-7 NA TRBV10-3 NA CAIRGGRIYEQYF TGTGCCATCAGGGGGGGACGGATCTACGAGCAGTACTTC
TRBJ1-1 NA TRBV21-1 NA CASSISGGVAMNTEAFF TGTGCCAGCAGCATTTCGGGGGGCGTCGCAATGAACACTGAAGCTTTCTTT
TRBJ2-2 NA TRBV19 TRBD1 CASRNGQEEPGELFF TGTGCCAGTAGGAACGGACAGGAGGAACCCGGGGAGCTGTTTTTT
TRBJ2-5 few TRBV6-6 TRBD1 CASSYVTGGGETQYF TGTGCCAGCAGTTACGTGACAGGGGGAGGAGAGACCCAGTACTTC
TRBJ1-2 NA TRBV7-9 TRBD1 CASSQWDSSYGYTF TGTGCCAGCAGCCAATGGGACAGTTCCTATGGCTACACCTTC
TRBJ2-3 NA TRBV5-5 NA CASSLPGSTDTQYF TGTGCCAGCAGCTTGCCAGGGAGCACAGATACGCAGTATTTT